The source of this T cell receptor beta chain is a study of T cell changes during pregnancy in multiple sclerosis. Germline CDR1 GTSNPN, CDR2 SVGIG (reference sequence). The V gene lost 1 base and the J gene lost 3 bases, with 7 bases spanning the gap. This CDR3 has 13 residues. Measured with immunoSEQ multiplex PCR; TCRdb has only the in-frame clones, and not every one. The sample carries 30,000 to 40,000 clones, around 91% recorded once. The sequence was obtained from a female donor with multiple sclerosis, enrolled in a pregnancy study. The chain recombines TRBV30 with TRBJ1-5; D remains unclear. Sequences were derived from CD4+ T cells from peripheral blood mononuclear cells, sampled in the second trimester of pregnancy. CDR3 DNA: TGTGCCTGGAGTGGTACAGTCAATCAGCCCCAGCATTTT. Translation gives CAWSGTVNQPQHF.